This section outlines one TCR beta chain sequence together with its context. This clonotype was counted once. The clone's antigen remains unknown. No quality values exist for individual bases; no much larger clone is one base distant. A single read makes a weak case. Library method: multiplex PCR. Reads for this sample came from an Illumina HiSeq 4000. CDR3 regions were amplified by Arm-PCR with iRepertoire HTBI primers to construct TCR beta libraries. Before sequencing, the PCR products underwent gel purification. On the study's bioinformatics: Gene usage analysis of CDR3 amino acid clonotypes relied on the 60 to 65 TRBV and 13 to 15 TRBJ segments identified across samples. Filtered high-quality paired reads were merged into contigs using COPE and FqMerger. BLAST was used to align contigs to the IMGT TRBV, TRBD and TRBJ reference genes, and CDR3 was defined following IMGT. Clonotypes above 0.1% frequency were classified as highly expanded clones. Shannon entropy was used to measure repertoire diversity, and the Gini coefficient was used to measure V-J evenness. Clonotypes shared by more than one individual were considered public. TCRdb itself trimmed the public reads at Q25 with fastp, ran MiXCR and retained productive beta chains. Rows merge per CDR3 protein into single entries with the most common DNA and genes. These V and J calls rely on TCRdb rather than the paper's analysis. Within this sample are a few hundred thousand distinct CDR3 sequences, with 22% of them counted one time only. The ten largest clones represent around 13% of the sample.

The sample is drawn from a study of regulatory T cells in long-lasting Graves disease (dated by TCRdb to 2020 to 2022). With regard to the full study: Persistent Graves' disease was defined as antithyroid drug treatment for over 5 years with persistently positive TSH receptor autoantibodies. A total of some 35 samples underwent TCR sequencing: around 13 from persistent and roughly 20 from newly diagnosed Graves' disease patients. Persistent Graves' disease patients were compared with newly diagnosed Graves' disease patients by peripheral blood TCR sequencing and RNA sequencing. In the clinical cohort, patients with persistent Graves' disease had used antithyroid drugs for an average of roughly ten years. The study was conducted in China and was registered as a clinical trial.

The sample's time point, from its label and the paper: persistent/refractory GD, antithyroid drugs over 5 years with positive TRAb. RNA was extracted from PBMCs in TRIzol for both TCR sequencing and RNA sequencing. The diagnosis of Graves' disease followed American Thyroid Association guidelines. The patients came from an endocrinology department in Xi'an, China. Each patient gave roughly 10 milliliters of peripheral blood, collected in an EDTA anticoagulant tube. Ficoll Paque Plus density gradient separation was used to isolate PBMCs, and no further T cell sorting was done. An Agilent 2100 Bioanalyzer and agarose gel were used to check RNA quality, while a NanoDrop 2000 measured RNA concentration. What the authors observed across the whole study: The authors noted that the small sample size was a limitation that may lower accuracy. The study examined only peripheral blood because the primary lesion, thyroid tissue, could not be accessed. Lower TCR Shannon entropy and fewer highly expanded clones were observed in persistent Graves' disease patients than in newly diagnosed patients, which suggested clonal expansion. Sequencing and analysis were restricted to the TCR beta chain. Persistent patients shared more public clonotypes among themselves (more than 2,500) than newly diagnosed patients did (about 900). Preferential use of TRBV28, TRBJ1-2 and TRBJ2-5 was observed in persistent disease, whereas TRBV20-1 and TRBJ2-1 were favored in newly diagnosed disease.

Counted from cysteine to phenylalanine, this CDR3 has 16 amino acids. This entry keeps only the CDR3 DNA: 48 bases, framed from base 1. Trimming takes 1 base from V and 4 bases from J, and the germline ends sit 16 bases apart. Reading the germline V gene gives CDR1 LGHNA and CDR2 YNFKEQ. This TCR was recovered from a female donor with Graves disease. The sequence joins TRBV4-2 to TRBJ1-2; tentative D gene TRBD1, with 5 bases matching. This material consisted of peripheral blood mononuclear cells (PBMCs), taken when the disease was refractory, from a patient treated with antithyroid drugs. The CDR3 protein: CASSQVEPPTAYGYTF. The base sequence is TGTGCCAGCAGCCAAGTCGAACCCCCGACAGCCTATGGCTACACCTTC.